This TCR beta chain derives from a study of CD8 T cells in ankylosing spondylitis. One entry per CDR3 protein, called by TCRdb with MiXCR from the 5' RACE reads. The sample holds some 340,000 distinct CDR3 sequences, roughly 15% seen once. In this sample, this clonotype turned up a few times. The antigen is undetermined. Study-wide results and caveats: There were earlier reports of some motif variants in reactive arthritis synovial fluid and blood.

Germline V gene sequence: CDR1 SGDLS, CDR2 YYNGEE. V lost 0 bases and J 5 bases, leaving 12 bases between the germline ends. The CDR3 extends over 15 amino acids. The sequence derives from a male donor with ankylosing spondylitis or in good health (not recorded which). V usage is TRBV9 and J usage is TRBJ1-5; maybe TRBD1 (5 bases). Sequencing was performed on blood, either unsorted or a sorted T cell fraction (not recorded which). CDR3 in amino acids: CASSVGQGRDQPQHF. The CDR3 nucleotides are TGTGCCAGCAGCGTAGGGCAGGGACGGGATCAGCCCCAGCATTTT.